This T cell receptor beta chain was observed in a study of blood T cell repertoires in COVID-19. Study background: T cells, B-cell-depleted T cells, or PBMCs provided the cDNA or gDNA that served as material.

The V end lost 8 bases, the J end lost 1 base, and 7 bases lay between the germline ends. CDR3 length: 11 residues. Looked up from germline, CDR1 is SQVTM and CDR2 is ANQGSEA. Assignment of participants to cohorts was predicated upon participant-reported clinical history. Original handling: Using reference gene primer amplification, nucleated cell counts were estimated. TCRdb keeps only in-frame clones here, not all; method: immunoSEQ multiplex PCR. That table is the source of V, J and clone size, and D and trimming were worked out from the DNA. This sample has about 160,000 clones, with 87% found just once.

This rearrangement joins TRBV29-1 to TRBJ2-3; D gene ambiguous. What was sequenced was PBMCs or T cells enriched from blood (not recorded which). This sequence originates from a woman aged 40 to 50 who had been exposed to COVID-19. The CDR3 DNA is TGCAGCCTTCGGGGCACAGATACGCAGTATTTT. This encodes CSLRGTDTQYF.